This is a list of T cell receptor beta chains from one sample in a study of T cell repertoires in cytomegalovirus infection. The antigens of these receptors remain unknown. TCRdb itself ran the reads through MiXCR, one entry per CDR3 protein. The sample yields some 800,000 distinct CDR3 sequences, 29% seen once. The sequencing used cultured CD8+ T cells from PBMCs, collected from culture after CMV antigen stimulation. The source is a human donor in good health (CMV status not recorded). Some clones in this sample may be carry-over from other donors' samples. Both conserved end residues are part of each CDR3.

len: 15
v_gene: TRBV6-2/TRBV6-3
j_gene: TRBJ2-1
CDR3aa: CASSYDRVSYNEQFF

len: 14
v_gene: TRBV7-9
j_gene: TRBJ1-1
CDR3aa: CASIPSEGGPEAFF

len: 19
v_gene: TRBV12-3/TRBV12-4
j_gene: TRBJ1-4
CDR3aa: CASSLTPGQGDVTNEKLFF

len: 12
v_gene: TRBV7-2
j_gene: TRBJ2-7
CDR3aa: CASSPPGPEQYF

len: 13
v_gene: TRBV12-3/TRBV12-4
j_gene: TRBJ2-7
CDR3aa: CVSSSTENYEQYF

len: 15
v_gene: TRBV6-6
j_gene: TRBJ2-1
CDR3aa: CASSYVTSGGNEQFF

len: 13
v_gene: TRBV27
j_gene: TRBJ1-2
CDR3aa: CATSPGQGYGYTF

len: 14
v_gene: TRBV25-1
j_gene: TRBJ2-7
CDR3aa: CASSEYGQIYEQYF

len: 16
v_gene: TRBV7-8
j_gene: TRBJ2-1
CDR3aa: CASSRRASGRINEQFF

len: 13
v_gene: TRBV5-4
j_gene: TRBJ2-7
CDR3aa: CASSLEQAYEQYF

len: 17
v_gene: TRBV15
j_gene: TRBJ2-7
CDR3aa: CATSRDGVGDRGYEQYF

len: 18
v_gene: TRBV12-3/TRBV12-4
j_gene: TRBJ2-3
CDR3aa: CASNSGLAGGVSTDTQYF

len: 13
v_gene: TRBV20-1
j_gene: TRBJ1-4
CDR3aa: CSARRGRSEKLFF

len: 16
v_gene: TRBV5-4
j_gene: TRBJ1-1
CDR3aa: CASSPETSSELTEAFF

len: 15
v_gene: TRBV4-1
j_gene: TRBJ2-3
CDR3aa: CASSQLTGYPDTQYF

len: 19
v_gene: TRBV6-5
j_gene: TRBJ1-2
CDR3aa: CASSYGLGDLTPSNYGYTF

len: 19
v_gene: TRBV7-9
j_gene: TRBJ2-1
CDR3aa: CASSLGGTVDVKVDNEQFF

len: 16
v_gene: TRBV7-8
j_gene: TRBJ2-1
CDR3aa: CASSQVRGKAYNEQFF

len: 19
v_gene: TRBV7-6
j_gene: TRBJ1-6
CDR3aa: CASSLAKRPGGSYNSPLHF

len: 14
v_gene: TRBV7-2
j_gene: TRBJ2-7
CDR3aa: CASSPVGLAYEQYF

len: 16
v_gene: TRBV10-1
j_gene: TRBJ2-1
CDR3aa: CASSPTLWDSYNEQFF

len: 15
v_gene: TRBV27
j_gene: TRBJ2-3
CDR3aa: CASSLWGLASDTQYF

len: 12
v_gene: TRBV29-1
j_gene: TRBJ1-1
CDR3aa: CSVEGTEGLAFF

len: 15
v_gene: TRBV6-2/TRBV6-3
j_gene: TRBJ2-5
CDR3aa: CASTYYSAAFETQYF

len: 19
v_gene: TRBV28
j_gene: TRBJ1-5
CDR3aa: CASSLYRDRVEYSNQPQHF